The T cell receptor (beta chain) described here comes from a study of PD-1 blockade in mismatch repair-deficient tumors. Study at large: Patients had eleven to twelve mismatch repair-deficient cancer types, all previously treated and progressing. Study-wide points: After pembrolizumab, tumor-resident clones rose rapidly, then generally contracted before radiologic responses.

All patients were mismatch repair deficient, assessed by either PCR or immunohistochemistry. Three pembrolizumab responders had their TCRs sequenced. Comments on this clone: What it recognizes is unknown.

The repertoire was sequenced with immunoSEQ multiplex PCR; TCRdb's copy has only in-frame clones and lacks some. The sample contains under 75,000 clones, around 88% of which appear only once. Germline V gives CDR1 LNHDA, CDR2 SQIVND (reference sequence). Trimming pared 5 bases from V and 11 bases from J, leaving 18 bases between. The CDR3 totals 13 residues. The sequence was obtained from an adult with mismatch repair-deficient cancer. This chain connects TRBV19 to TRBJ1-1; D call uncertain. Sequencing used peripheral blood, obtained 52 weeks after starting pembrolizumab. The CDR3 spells CASSPGTLDWAFF. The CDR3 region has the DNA TGTGCCAGTAGTCCGGGAACCCTGGATTGGGCTTTCTTT.